The sequence of this T cell receptor beta chain was determined in a study of T-cell reconstitution after alpha-beta-depleted transplantation in children. Unique molecular identifiers featured in how the TCRbeta library was prepared. Each CDR3 protein gets one entry after TCRdb re-called the PCR reads with MiXCR. This sample has 200,000 to 300,000 distinct CDR3 sequences, with around 13% found just once. This clonotype was counted a single time. This may arise from a read error, as a much more abundant clone is one base away. Germline-derived CDR1 and CDR2 are MNHEY and SMNVEV (reference sequence). Germline trimming cut 5 bases from V and 5 bases from J; bases unmatched to any gene: 19. The CDR3 contains 19 residues.

The TCR comes from a human donor who donated a stem cell graft to a child with acute lymphoblastic leukemia. This specimen consisted of PBMCs from the stem cell graft donor, obtained from the stem cell graft. The rearrangement uses TRBV27 and TRBJ2-5, with TRBD2 matching 11 bases. CDR3 DNA sequence: TGTGCCAGCAGTGTGGGACTAGCGGAGGCGAGTAGTTCAGCGGAGACCCAGTACTTC. It translates to CASSVGLAEASSSAETQYF.